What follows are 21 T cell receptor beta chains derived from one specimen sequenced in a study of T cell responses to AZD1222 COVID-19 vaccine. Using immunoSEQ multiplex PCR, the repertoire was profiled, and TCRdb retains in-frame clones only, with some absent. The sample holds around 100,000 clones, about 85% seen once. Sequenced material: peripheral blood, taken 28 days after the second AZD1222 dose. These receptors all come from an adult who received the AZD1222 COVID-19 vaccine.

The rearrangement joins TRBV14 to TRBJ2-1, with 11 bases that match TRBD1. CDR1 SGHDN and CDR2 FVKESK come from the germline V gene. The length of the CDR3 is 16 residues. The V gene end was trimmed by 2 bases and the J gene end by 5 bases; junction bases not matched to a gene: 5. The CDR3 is CASSQWGTGGHNEQFF. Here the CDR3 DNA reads TGTGCCAGCAGCCAATGGGGGACAGGGGGTCACAATGAGCAGTTCTTC.

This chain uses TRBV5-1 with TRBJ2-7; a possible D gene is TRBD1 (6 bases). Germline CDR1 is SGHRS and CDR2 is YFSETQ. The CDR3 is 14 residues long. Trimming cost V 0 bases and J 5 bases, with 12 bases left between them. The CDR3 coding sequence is TGCGCCAGCAGCTTGGGGGGGTACAGGGACGAGCAGTACTTC. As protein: CASSLGGYRDEQYF.

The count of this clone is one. The CDR3: CASSVGDGGSDEQYF. DNA for the CDR3: TGTGCCAGCAGCGTAGGGGACGGGGGGTCGGACGAGCAGTACTTC. The chain couples TRBV9 to TRBJ2-7; 7 nucleotides line up with TRBD2. The CDR3 is 15 amino acids. The junction had 8 bases not matched to a gene; V was cut back by 0 bases and J by 5 bases. Germline V gene lookup returns CDR1 SGDLS and CDR2 YYNGEE.

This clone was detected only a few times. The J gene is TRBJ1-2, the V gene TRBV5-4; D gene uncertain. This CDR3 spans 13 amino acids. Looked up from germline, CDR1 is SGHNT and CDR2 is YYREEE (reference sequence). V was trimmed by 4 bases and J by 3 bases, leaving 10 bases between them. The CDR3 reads CASSLVEDYGYTF. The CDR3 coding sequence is TGTGCCAGCAGCCTCGTTGAGGACTATGGCTACACCTTC.

The CDR3 loop reads CASSQIQGTTEAFF. CDR3 in DNA: TGTGCCAGCAGTCAGATACAGGGGACCACTGAAGCTTTCTTT. V and J are TRBV6-6 and TRBJ1-1; TRBD1 matches at 7 bases. The V and J ends lost 5 bases and 4 bases, in that order; junction bases with no gene match: 7. In germline, CDR1 is MNHNY, CDR2 SVGAGI (reference sequence). The CDR3 is made up of 14 amino acids.

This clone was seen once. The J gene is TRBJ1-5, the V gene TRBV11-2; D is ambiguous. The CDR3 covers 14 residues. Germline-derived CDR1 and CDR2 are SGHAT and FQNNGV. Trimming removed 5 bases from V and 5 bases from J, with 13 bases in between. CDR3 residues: CASSMMGFDQPQHF. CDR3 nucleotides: TGTGCCAGCAGCATGATGGGGTTCGATCAGCCCCAGCATTTT. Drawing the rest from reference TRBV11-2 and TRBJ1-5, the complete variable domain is EAGVAQSPRYKIIEKRQSVAFWCNPISGHATLYWYQQILGQGPKLLIQFQNNGVVDDSQLPKDRFSAERLKGVDSTLKIQPAKLEDSAVYLCASSMMGFDQPQHFGDGTRLSIL.

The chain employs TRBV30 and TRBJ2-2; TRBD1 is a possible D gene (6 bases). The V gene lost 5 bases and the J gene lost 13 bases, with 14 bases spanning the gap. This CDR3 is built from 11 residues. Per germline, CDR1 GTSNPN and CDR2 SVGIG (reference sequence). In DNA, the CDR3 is TGTGCCTGGGGGACAAGGGGACGGCTGTTTTTT. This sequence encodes CAWGTRGRLFF.

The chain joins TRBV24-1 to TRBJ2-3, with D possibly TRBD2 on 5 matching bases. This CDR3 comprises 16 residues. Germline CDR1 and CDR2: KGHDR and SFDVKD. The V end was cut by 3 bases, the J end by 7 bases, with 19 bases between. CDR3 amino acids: CATSDPQPEGHNTQYF. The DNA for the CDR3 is TGTGCCACCAGTGATCCACAGCCAGAGGGCCATAATACGCAGTATTTT.

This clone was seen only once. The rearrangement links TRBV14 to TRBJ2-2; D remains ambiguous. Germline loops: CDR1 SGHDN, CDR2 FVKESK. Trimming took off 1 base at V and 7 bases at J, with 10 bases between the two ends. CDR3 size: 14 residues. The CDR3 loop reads CASSQALVYGELFF. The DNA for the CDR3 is TGTGCCAGCAGCCAAGCATTAGTATACGGGGAGCTGTTTTTT.

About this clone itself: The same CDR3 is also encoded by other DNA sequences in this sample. CDR3 DNA: TGTGCCACCAGCAGAGAGGGGAGGGATGAAGCTTTCTTT. Residues: CATSREGRDEAFF. This chain connects TRBV15 to TRBJ1-1; D call uncertain. V dropped 0 bases and J dropped 7 bases, with 9 bases sitting between them. CDR3 length: 13 residues. Germline CDR1 and CDR2: LNHNV and YYDKDF (reference sequence). Drawing the rest from reference TRBV15 and TRBJ1-1, the complete variable domain is DAMVIQNPRYQVTQFGKPVTLSCSQTLNHNVMYWYQQKSSQAPKLLFHYYDKDFNNEADTPDNFQSRRPNTSFCFLDIRSPGLGDTAMYLCATSREGRDEAFFGQGTRLTVV.

This chain's CDR3 is CASSLAGQGTTPLHF. CDR3 DNA: TGCGCCAGCAGCTTGGCCGGGCAGGGAACGACACCCCTCCACTTT. This sequence joins TRBV5-1 and TRBJ1-6; a weak D match, TRBD1 (5 bases). Trimming stripped 0 bases from V and 11 bases from J, with 15 bases between. The length of the CDR3 is 15 residues. From germline, CDR1 is SGHRS and CDR2 YFSETQ.

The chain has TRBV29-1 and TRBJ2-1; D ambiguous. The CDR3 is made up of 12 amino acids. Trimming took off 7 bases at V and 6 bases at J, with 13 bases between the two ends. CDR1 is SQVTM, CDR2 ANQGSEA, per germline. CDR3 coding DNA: TGCAGCGCTAGATCCACCTTCAATGAGCAGTTCTTC. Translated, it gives CSARSTFNEQFF.

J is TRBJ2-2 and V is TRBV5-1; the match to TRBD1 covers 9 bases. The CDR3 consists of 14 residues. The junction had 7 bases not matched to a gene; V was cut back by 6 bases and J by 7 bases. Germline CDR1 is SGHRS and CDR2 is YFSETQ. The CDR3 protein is CASTEQGASGELFF. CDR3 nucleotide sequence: TGCGCCAGCACAGAACAGGGGGCGAGCGGGGAGCTGTTTTTT.

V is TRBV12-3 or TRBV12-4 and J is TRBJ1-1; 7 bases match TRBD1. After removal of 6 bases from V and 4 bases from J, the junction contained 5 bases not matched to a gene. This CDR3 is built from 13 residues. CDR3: CASSRTGVTEAFF. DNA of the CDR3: TGTGCCAGCAGCCGAACAGGGGTCACTGAAGCTTTCTTT.

The DNA for the CDR3 is TGCAGCGTTATATTGCGATTTCCTAATGAAAAACTGTTTTTT. It codes for CSVILRFPNEKLFF. This chain links TRBV29-1 with TRBJ1-4; D is ambiguous. Germline V gene sequence: CDR1 SQVTM, CDR2 ANQGSEA. This CDR3 has 14 residues. Trimming took 5 bases from V and 3 from J, leaving 13 bases between them.

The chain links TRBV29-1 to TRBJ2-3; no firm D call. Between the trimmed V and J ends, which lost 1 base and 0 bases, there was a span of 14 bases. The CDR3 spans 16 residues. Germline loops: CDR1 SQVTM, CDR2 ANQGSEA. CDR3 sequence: CSVEGAILLSTDTQYF. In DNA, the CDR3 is TGCAGCGTTGAAGGTGCCATCCTCCTGAGCACAGATACGCAGTATTTT.

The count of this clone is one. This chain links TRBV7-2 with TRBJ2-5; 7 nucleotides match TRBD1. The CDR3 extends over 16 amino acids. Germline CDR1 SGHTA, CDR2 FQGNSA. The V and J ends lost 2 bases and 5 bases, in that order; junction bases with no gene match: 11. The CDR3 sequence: CASSLKGGAGWETQYF. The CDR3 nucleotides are TGTGCCAGCAGCTTAAAAGGGGGCGCAGGCTGGGAGACCCAGTACTTC. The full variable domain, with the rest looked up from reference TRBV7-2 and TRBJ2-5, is GAGVSQSPSNKVTEKGKDVELRCDPISGHTALYWYRQSLGQGLEFLIYFQGNSAPDKSGLPSDRFSAERTGGSVSTLTIQRTQQEDSAVYLCASSLKGGAGWETQYFGPGTRLLVL.

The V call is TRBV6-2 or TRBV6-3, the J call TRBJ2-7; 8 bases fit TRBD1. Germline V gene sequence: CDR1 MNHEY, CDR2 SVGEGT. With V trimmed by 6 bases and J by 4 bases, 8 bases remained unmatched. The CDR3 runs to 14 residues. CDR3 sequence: CASSRGQGGYEQYF. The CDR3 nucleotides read TGTGCCAGCAGCCGTGGACAGGGTGGATACGAGCAGTACTTC.

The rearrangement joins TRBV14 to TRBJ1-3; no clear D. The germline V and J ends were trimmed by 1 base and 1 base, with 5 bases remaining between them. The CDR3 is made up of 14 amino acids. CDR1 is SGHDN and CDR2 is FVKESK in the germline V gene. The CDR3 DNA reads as TGTGCCAGCAGCCAAGTGGGATCTGGAAACACCATATATTTT. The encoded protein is CASSQVGSGNTIYF.

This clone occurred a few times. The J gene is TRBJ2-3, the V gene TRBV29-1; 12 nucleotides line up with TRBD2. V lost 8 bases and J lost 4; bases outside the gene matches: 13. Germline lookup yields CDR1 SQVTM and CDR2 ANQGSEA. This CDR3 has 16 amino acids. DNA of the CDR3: TGCAGCCTACGAAAAGCGACTAGCGGGAGCGCAGATACGCAGTATTTT. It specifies CSLRKATSGSADTQYF.

This CDR3 reads CASSLAASPSRGYTF. The CDR3 DNA is TGTGCCAGCAGCTTAGCGGCCAGCCCATCTCGTGGCTACACCTTC. The J gene is TRBJ1-2, the V gene TRBV7-8; D uncertain. Germline CDR1 SGHVS, CDR2 FQNEAQ. The CDR3 runs to 15 residues. The V and J ends lost 0 bases and 7 bases respectively, with 15 bases between them. Full variable domain (missing parts from reference TRBV7-8 and TRBJ1-2): GAGVSQSPRYKVAKRGQDVALRCDPISGHVSLFWYQQALGQGPEFLTYFQNEAQLDKSGLPSDRFFAERPEGSVSTLKIQRTQQEDSAVYLCASSLAASPSRGYTFGSGTRLTVV.